Below, 30 T cell receptor beta chains from the same sample are listed, as sequenced in a study of blood T cells in healthy people across ages. Together with a sample-barcoded 5' primer, a J-beta primer mix was included in a second PCR lasting roughly 6 to 12 cycles. Each CDR3 protein is one row after TCRdb ran MiXCR on the 5' RACE reads. The table records approximately 850,000 distinct CDR3 sequences, about 62% of them present only once. Sequenced material: blood. Source of these receptors: a man aged 25 to 45 in good health.

This clonotype was recorded a few times. The gene calls are TRBV6-2 or TRBV6-3 and TRBJ2-5; D might be TRBD2 (5 bases). Germline CDR1 is MNHEY and CDR2 is SVGEGT. The CDR3 totals 13 residues. V gave up 8 bases and J gave up 5 bases, with 15 bases separating them. The chain's CDR3 is CASGRWRVETQYF. As DNA, the CDR3 is TGTGCCAGCGGAAGGTGGCGGGTTGAGACCCAGTACTTC.

In its sample, this clonotype was seen a few times. The chain links TRBV6-2 or TRBV6-3 to TRBJ2-7, with a weak D call TRBD2 (5 bases). Trimming took off 6 bases at V and 6 bases at J, with 12 bases between the two ends. This CDR3 has 12 residues. Germline lookup yields CDR1 MNHEY and CDR2 SVGEGT. The DNA of the CDR3 is TGTGCCAGCAGGACATGGGAGAGCGAGCAGTACTTC. This codes for CASRTWESEQYF.

The V call is TRBV14, the J call TRBJ2-1; D is uncertain. The J call is doubtful: the DNA matches TRBJ2-7 better. Germline V gene data show CDR1 as SGHDN and CDR2 as FVKESK. The CDR3 is made up of 14 amino acids. CDR3 protein: CASSQPPSYNEQYF. The CDR3 DNA follows: TGTGCCAGCAGCCAACCACCTTCCTACAATGAGCAGTACTTC.

This clonotype was counted once. As DNA, the CDR3 is TGCAGTGCTAACCCGACAAGATACGAGCAGTACTTC. Its protein is CSANPTRYEQYF. The gene calls are TRBV20-1 and TRBJ2-7, with D unclear. Trimming removed 4 bases from V and 4 bases from J, with 11 bases in between. The CDR3 contains 12 residues. From germline, CDR1 is DFQATT and CDR2 SNEGSKA (reference sequence).

This chain connects TRBV29-1 to TRBJ1-6; D gene uncertain. CDR3 size: 12 residues. V lost 4 bases, J lost 5 bases, and 6 bases lay in between. Germline CDR1 is SQVTM and CDR2 is ANQGSEA. Here the CDR3 DNA reads TGCAGCGTTGGGTCTGATAATTCACCCCTCCACTTT. This gives the protein CSVGSDNSPLHF.

This clonotype was found a few times. Possible read error: a much larger clone is one base away. The chain has TRBV27 and TRBJ2-5; TRBD1 might be the D (5 bases). This CDR3 has 15 amino acids. The germline V and J ends were trimmed by 9 bases and 11 bases, with 28 bases remaining between them. In germline, CDR1 is MNHEY, CDR2 SMNVEV (reference sequence). DNA of the CDR3: TGTGCCAGTAGGGGCGCCACGGGTCTTTGGAATGAGCAGTACTTC. Residues: CASRGATGLWNEQYF.

This chain connects TRBV20-1 to TRBJ1-5; tentative D call: TRBD1 (6 bases). The V end was cut by 5 bases, the J end by 6 bases, with 17 bases between. This CDR3 comprises 14 residues. Germline lookup yields CDR1 DFQATT and CDR2 SNEGSKA (reference sequence). DNA for the CDR3: TGCAGTGCTCGGACCGGGGGGCGCGGTCAGCCCCAGCATTTT. Translated, it gives CSARTGGRGQPQHF.

The rearrangement joins TRBV18 to TRBJ2-1; tentatively, D is TRBD1 (6 bases). Germline V gene lookup returns CDR1 KGHSH and CDR2 LQKENI. Trimming took 2 bases from V and 6 from J, leaving 14 bases between them. This CDR3 comprises 15 residues. In nucleotides, the CDR3 is TGTGCCAGCTCACCAAAAGGGGGTTCGGGCAATGAGCAGTTCTTC. Amino acids: CASSPKGGSGNEQFF.

The CDR3 loop reads CASSDTGGLNQETQYF. The CDR3 DNA is TGTGCCAGCAGCGATACAGGGGGACTAAACCAAGAGACCCAGTACTTC. The genes are TRBV6-5 and TRBJ2-5, with D possibly being TRBD1 (8 bases). Germline V gene sequence: CDR1 MNHEY, CDR2 SVGAGI. This CDR3 spans 16 amino acids. With 6 bases removed from V and 0 bases from J, the gap between germline ends came to 17 bases.

This clonotype was counted only a few times. The CDR3 DNA is TGCGCCAGCAGCCAAGATGGACAGGGCGATGAGCAGTTCTTC. Translated, it gives CASSQDGQGDEQFF. The genes are TRBV4-3 and TRBJ2-1, with 8 bases identical to TRBD1. The germline V gene has CDR1 LGHNA and CDR2 YSLEER. This CDR3 is 14 amino acids long. Germline trimming cut 0 bases from V and 8 bases from J; bases unmatched to any gene: 3.

The V gene is TRBV20-1, the J gene TRBJ1-5, with 10 nucleotides matching TRBD1. There are 16 residues in the CDR3. The germline gives CDR1 DFQATT, CDR2 SNEGSKA (reference sequence). The CDR3 nucleotides are TGCAGCAGTGGACAGGGGGGAGCTGGAAGCAATCAGCCCCAGCATTTT. Protein sequence: CSSGQGGAGSNQPQHF.

This clonotype was found a few times. The chain combines TRBV27 with TRBJ1-4, with D maybe TRBD1 (5 bases). Germline CDR1 MNHEY, CDR2 SMNVEV (reference sequence). The ends were cut back, 4 bases at V and 10 bases at J, with 19 bases in the middle. The CDR3 contains 15 residues. CDR3 region: CASSYGDLDPAKLFF. CDR3 coding DNA: TGTGCCAGCAGTTATGGGGACCTGGACCCGGCAAAACTGTTTTTT.

The rearrangement uses TRBV7-2 and TRBJ2-5, with 7 bases that match TRBD2. CDR1 and CDR2 (germline): SGHTA, FQGNSA. This CDR3 spans 13 amino acids. V lost 6 bases, J lost 1 base, and 2 bases stayed unmatched. As DNA, the CDR3 is TGTACCAGCAGGCGGGGGTTCCAAGAGACCCAGTACTTC. Amino acid sequence: CTSRRGFQETQYF.

A few counts support this clonotype. The chain combines TRBV3-1 with TRBJ2-3, with unresolved D. The V end was cut by 4 bases, the J end by 5 bases, with 10 bases between. The CDR3 totals 13 residues. In germline, CDR1 is LGHDT, CDR2 YNNKEL (reference sequence). CDR3 in amino acids: CASSRPLEDTQYF. The CDR3 nucleotides read TGTGCCAGCAGCCGACCTTTGGAAGATACGCAGTATTTT.

This clonotype occurred a few times. The rearrangement joins TRBV28 to TRBJ2-1; 8 bases are shared with TRBD2. The CDR3 extends over 13 amino acids. The germline V gene has CDR1 MDHEN and CDR2 SYDVKM. Trimming at V came to 5 bases and at J to 15 bases, leaving 12 bases not matched to a gene. CDR3 region: CASSTGTRDRWFF. The CDR3 region has the DNA TGTGCCAGCAGTACTGGGACTAGGGACCGGTGGTTCTTC.

To note about this clonotype: At one boundary the junction diverges from the germline segment, which might be a read error. V usage is TRBV4-3 and J usage is TRBJ2-1; 9 bases map to TRBD2. Germline CDR1 and CDR2: LGHNA and YSLEER. This CDR3 has 18 amino acids. The CDR3 DNA reads TGCGCCGGCAGCCAAGACGGCGGGAGGGCCAACTCCTACAATGAGCAGTTCTTC. Translated: CAGSQDGGRANSYNEQFF.

V is TRBV10-3 and J is TRBJ2-5; D is perhaps TRBD2 (5 bases). The CDR3 covers 12 residues. The germline CDR1 and CDR2 sequences are ENHRY and SYGVKD. The V end lost 10 bases, the J end lost 4 bases, and 13 bases lay between the germline ends. CDR3 amino acids: CATSSAGETQYF. In DNA, the CDR3 is TGTGCCACCTCTTCGGCGGGAGAGACCCAGTACTTC.

The J gene is TRBJ1-1, the V gene TRBV7-2; D gene unclear. CDR1 and CDR2 (germline): SGHTA, FQGNSA. V was shortened by 0 bases and J by 8 bases, with 10 bases between the two germline ends. This CDR3 spans 13 amino acids. The CDR3: CASSLASTGEAFF. The CDR3 DNA reads as TGTGCCAGCAGCTTAGCGTCAACGGGCGAAGCTTTCTTT.

As regards this clonotype: With a much larger clone just one base away, this may be a read error. The genes are TRBV10-3 and TRBJ1-6, with 7 positions matching TRBD1. CDR3 length: 14 amino acids. Germline V gene sequence: CDR1 ENHRY, CDR2 SYGVKD. CDR3 in amino acids: CAISVGQNNSPPHF. DNA for the CDR3: TGTGCCATCAGTGTGGGACAGAATAATTCACCCCCCCACTTT.

The rearrangement joins TRBV7-2 to TRBJ1-5; 12 bases line up with TRBD1. The CDR3 spans 16 residues. With 2 bases clipped from V and 7 bases from J, the junction kept 6 bases outside the gene matches. Germline V gene lookup returns CDR1 SGHTA and CDR2 FQGNSA. CDR3 nucleotides: TGTGCCAGCAGCTTAAGGGACAGGGGGCCGGGACAGCCCCAGCATTTT. Translated, it gives CASSLRDRGPGQPQHF.

The rearrangement links TRBV30 to TRBJ1-3; D remains unclear. The germline V gene encodes CDR1 GTSNPN and CDR2 SVGIG (reference sequence). This CDR3 spans 14 amino acids. V gave up 0 bases and J gave up 0 bases, with 6 bases separating them. The CDR3: CAWSVGNSGNTIYF. In DNA, the CDR3 is TGTGCCTGGAGTGTCGGAAACTCTGGAAACACCATATATTTT.

CDR3 DNA sequence: TGTGCCAGCAGGAGCCCGCCAGGGTATGAGCAGTTCTTC. It specifies CASRSPPGYEQFF. This chain connects TRBV28 to TRBJ2-1; D perhaps matches TRBD1 (5 bases). CDR3 length: 13 residues. Trimming took 6 bases from V and 8 from J, leaving 14 bases between them. In germline, CDR1 is MDHEN, CDR2 SYDVKM. Filled out from reference TRBV28 and TRBJ2-1, the complete variable domain reads DVKVTQSSRYLVKRTGEKVFLECVQDMDHENMFWYRQDPGLGLRLIYFSYDVKMKEKGDIPEGYSVSREKKERFSLILESASTNQTSMYLCASRSPPGYEQFFGPGTRLTVL.

The chain has TRBV28 and TRBJ1-6, with D unclear. The ends were cut back, 4 bases at V and 8 bases at J, with 9 bases in the middle. This CDR3 contains 13 residues. Germline V gene lookup returns CDR1 MDHEN and CDR2 SYDVKM. CDR3 residues: CASSSSDDSPLHF. Written as DNA, the CDR3 is TGTGCCAGCAGTTCGTCGGACGATTCACCCCTCCACTTT.

The chain joins TRBV7-6 to TRBJ2-5, with TRBD1 matching 7 bases. The trim removed 5 bases at V and 0 bases at J, leaving 6 bases unmatched. The CDR3 runs 15 residues. The germline gives CDR1 SGHVS, CDR2 FNYEAQ. In DNA form, the CDR3 reads TGTGCCAGCAGCGTTAACAGGGGATACCAAGAGACCCAGTACTTC. This sequence encodes CASSVNRGYQETQYF.

This clonotype was counted between two and nine times. The rearrangement joins TRBV9 to TRBJ2-3; 7 positions match TRBD2. V lost 4 bases to trimming and J lost 2 bases; unmatched junction nucleotides: 7. This CDR3 spans 15 amino acids. Germline V gene lookup returns CDR1 SGDLS and CDR2 YYNGEE. CDR3 in amino acids: CASSPLAFPTDTQYF. CDR3 coding DNA: TGTGCCAGCAGCCCACTAGCGTTCCCCACAGATACGCAGTATTTT.

The V gene is TRBV20-1, the J gene TRBJ2-5; 7 positions match TRBD1. The V gene's germline CDR1 is DFQATT and CDR2 SNEGSKA (reference sequence). CDR3 length: 16 amino acids. Unmatched junction bases numbered 11, after V lost 1 base and J lost 3 bases. CDR3 sequence (DNA): TGCAGTGCTAGAGCCCACCTGACAGGGCTTAAAGAGACCCAGTACTTC. This sequence encodes CSARAHLTGLKETQYF.

The table lists this clonotype with a few counts. This chain joins TRBV15 and TRBJ1-5; no clear D. V was clipped by 3 bases and J by 6 bases, with 12 bases between them. Per the germline V gene, CDR1 is LNHNV and CDR2 is YYDKDF (reference sequence). This CDR3 comprises 14 residues. The CDR3 DNA reads as TGTGCCACCAGCAGTGAACAAGTTGGTCAGCCCCAGCATTTT. This gives the protein CATSSEQVGQPQHF.

The chain uses TRBV20-1 and TRBJ2-1; D may be TRBD2 (5 bases). Germline V lookup: CDR1 DFQATT, CDR2 SNEGSKA (reference sequence). The CDR3 runs to 12 residues. Trimming cost V 2 bases and J 7 bases, with 9 bases left between them. The CDR3 bases are TGCAGTGCTAGACCTAGCCAGAATGAGCAGTTCTTC. It specifies CSARPSQNEQFF.

This clonotype was found a few times. The J gene is TRBJ2-3, the V gene TRBV5-1, with TRBD1 identical over 7 bases. The J segment lost 3 bases and the V segment lost 4 bases, leaving 5 bases of the junction unmatched. Germline V gene lookup returns CDR1 SGHRS and CDR2 YFSETQ. CDR3 size: 14 residues. This CDR3 is CASSPTGKTDTQYF. The CDR3 DNA reads TGCGCCAGCAGCCCGACAGGGAAAACAGATACGCAGTATTTT.

This chain uses TRBV10-3 with TRBJ2-5; D may be TRBD1 (6 bases). V lost 6 bases and J lost 4, with 15 bases in between. This CDR3 comprises 14 residues. Germline V gene data show CDR1 as ENHRY and CDR2 as SYGVKD. The CDR3 DNA sequence: TGTGCCATCAGCCCCGGGCCCAGGGGAGAGACCCAGTACTTC. As protein: CAISPGPRGETQYF.